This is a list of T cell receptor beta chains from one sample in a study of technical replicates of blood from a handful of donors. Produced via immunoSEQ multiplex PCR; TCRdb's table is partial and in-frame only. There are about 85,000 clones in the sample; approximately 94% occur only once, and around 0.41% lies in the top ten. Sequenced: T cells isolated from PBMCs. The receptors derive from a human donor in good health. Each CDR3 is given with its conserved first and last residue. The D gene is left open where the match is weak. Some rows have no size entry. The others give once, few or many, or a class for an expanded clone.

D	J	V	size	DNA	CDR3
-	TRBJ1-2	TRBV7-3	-	TGTGCCAGCAGCTCAGCTAACAGGGAGGGTGGCTACACCTTC	CASSSANREGGYTF
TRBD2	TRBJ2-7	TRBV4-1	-	TGCGCCAGCAGCCGTCAAACTAGCGGGCCAACCTACGAGCAGTACTTC	CASSRQTSGPTYEQYF
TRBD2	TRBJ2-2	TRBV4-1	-	TGCGCCAGCAGCCAAGAACCCCGGGAGGGCCCGACCGGGGAGCTGTTTTTT	CASSQEPREGPTGELFF
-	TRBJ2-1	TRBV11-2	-	TGTGCCAGCAGGCCGACAGGCTTCAATGAGCAGTTCTTC	CASRPTGFNEQFF
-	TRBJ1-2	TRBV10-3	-	TGTGCCATCAGTGAGTCAACAGGTGGCTACACCTTC	CAISESTGGYTF
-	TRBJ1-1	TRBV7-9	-	TGTGCCAGCAGCTTACCCCCGCGGGACACTGAAGCTTTCTTT	CASSLPPRDTEAFF
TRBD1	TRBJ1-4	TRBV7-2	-	TGTGCCAGTAAACAGGGGGCAACTAATGAAAAACTGTTTTTT	CASKQGATNEKLFF
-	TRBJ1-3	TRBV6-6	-	TGTGCCAGCACCCCGAGGGCCACTGGAAACACCATATATTTT	CASTPRATGNTIYF
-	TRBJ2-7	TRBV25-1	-	TGTGCCAGCAGCTATAGTACCCTCTACGAGCAGTACTTC	CASSYSTLYEQYF
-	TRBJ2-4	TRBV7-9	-	TGTGCCAGCCGACCCTGGGGCGGAGATAAAAACATTCAGTACTTC	CASRPWGGDKNIQYF
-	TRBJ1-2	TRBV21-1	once	TGTGCCAGCAGTAGTGAGACACCGAGACAGGGGATTGACTATGGCTACACCTTC	CASSSETPRQGIDYGYTF
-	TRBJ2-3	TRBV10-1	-	TGCGCCAGCAGTGAGGGCGGGACAGATACGCAGTATTTT	CASSEGGTDTQYF
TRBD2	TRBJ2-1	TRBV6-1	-	TGTGCCAGCAGTGGGGGACTAGTTCCCAGGGAGCAGTTCTTC	CASSGGLVPREQFF
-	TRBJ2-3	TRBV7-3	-	TGTGCCAGCAGCTTAGTCGGGGTTGGAGATACGCAGTATTTT	CASSLVGVGDTQYF
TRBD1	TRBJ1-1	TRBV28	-	TGTGCCAGCAGTTTATACAGGGGTACGAACACTGAAGCTTTCTTT	CASSLYRGTNTEAFF
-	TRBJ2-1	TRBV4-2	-	TGTGCCAGCAGCCAAGCATATGGTAGCGCGAGGGCCAATGAGCAGTTCTTC	CASSQAYGSARANEQFF
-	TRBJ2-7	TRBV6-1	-	TGTGCCAGCAGTGAGCTGCAGGGGAGCGAGCAGTACTTC	CASSELQGSEQYF
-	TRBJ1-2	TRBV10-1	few	TGCGCCAGCAGCCCTATTGGCTACACCTTC	CASSPIGYTF
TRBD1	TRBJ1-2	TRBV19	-	TGTGCCAGTAGAAAGGACAGGGTCTATGGCTACACCTTC	CASRKDRVYGYTF
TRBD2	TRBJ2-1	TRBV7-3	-	TGTGCCAGCAGCATTGGACTAGCGGGAGGGCCCCATGAGCAGTTCTTC	CASSIGLAGGPHEQFF
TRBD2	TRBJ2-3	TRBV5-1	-	TGCGCCAGCAGCTGGGCTAGCGGGAGCCGGGATACGCAGTATTTT	CASSWASGSRDTQYF
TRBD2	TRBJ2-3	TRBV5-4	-	TGTGCCAGCAGCCCGGAGCGGGAGGGCACAGATACGCAGTATTTT	CASSPEREGTDTQYF
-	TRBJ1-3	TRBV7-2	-	TGTGCCAGCAGGATTCCACATCAGAACTCTGGAAACACCATATATTTT	CASRIPHQNSGNTIYF
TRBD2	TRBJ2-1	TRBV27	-	TGTGCCAGCAGTTTAATCGGGAGGGGCAATGAGCAGTTCTTC	CASSLIGRGNEQFF
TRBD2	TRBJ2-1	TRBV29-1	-	TGCAGCGTTGAAGATCTAGCGGGAATATCCTACAATGAGCAGTTCTTC	CSVEDLAGISYNEQFF
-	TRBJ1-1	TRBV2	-	TGTGCCAGCAGTGCCGGGGGAACTGAAGCTTTCTTT	CASSAGGTEAFF
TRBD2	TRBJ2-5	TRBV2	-	TGTGCCAGTAAGCGGGAATCAGAGACCCAGTACTTC	CASKRESETQYF
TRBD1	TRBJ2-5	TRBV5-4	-	TGTGCCAGCAGGTCCGGGACAGGGGTCTTGGAGACCCAGTACTTC	CASRSGTGVLETQYF
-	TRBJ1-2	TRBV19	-	TGTGCCAGTAGTCCAAGATCAGGGCTTGGCTACACCTTC	CASSPRSGLGYTF
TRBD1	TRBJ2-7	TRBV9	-	TGTGCCAGCAGCGGTTGGGACAGGACCCCAATGGACGAGCAGTACTTC	CASSGWDRTPMDEQYF
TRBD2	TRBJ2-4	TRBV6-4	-	TGTGCCAGCAGTGACTCGCTACTAGCGGGAGGTGAAGTAGCCAAAAACATTCAGTACTTC	CASSDSLLAGGEVAKNIQYF
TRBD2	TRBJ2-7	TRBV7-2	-	TGTGCCAGCAGCCAGCGGACTAGCGGAACCTACGAGCAGTACTTC	CASSQRTSGTYEQYF
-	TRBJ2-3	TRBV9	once	TGTGCCAGCAGCGTTGGTCAAAACCACATCACAGATACGCAGTATTTT	CASSVGQNHITDTQYF
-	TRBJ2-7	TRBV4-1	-	TGCGCCAGCAGCCAAGATTCGCAGGTTTTTACCTTC	CASSQDSQVFTF
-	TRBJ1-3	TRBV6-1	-	TGTGCCAGCAGTGAAGCGCTTCCTCAGGGAGGAAACACCATATATTTT	CASSEALPQGGNTIYF
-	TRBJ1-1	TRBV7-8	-	TGTGCCAGTTTTTCTCGGAACACTGAAGCTTTCTTT	CASFSRNTEAFF
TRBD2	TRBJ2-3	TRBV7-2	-	TGTGCCAGCAGCCTCTTCGGTAGCGGGAGTACAGATACGCAGTATTTT	CASSLFGSGSTDTQYF
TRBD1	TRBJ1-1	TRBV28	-	TGTGCCAGCAGTTTGTTCACAGGGGGGTTCTTCACTGAAGCTTTCTTT	CASSLFTGGFFTEAFF
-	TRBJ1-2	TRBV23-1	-	TGCGCCAGCAGTCAATCAATGGAGGGAGAAAATACCTATGGCTACACCTTC	CASSQSMEGENTYGYTF
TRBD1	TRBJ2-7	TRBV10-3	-	TGTGCCAGCAGGGGACAGGTCGACAGCGAGCAGTACTTC	CASRGQVDSEQYF
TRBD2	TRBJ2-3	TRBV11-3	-	TGTGCCAGCAGCTTATTTAGCGGGAGGACCTACAACACAGATACGCAGTATTTT	CASSLFSGRTYNTDTQYF
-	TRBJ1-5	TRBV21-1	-	TGTGCCAGCAGCAAAAGGGTCCGAACAGAGAGGGGCAATCAGCCCCAGCATTTT	CASSKRVRTERGNQPQHF
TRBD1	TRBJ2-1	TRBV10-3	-	TGTGCCATCAGTAGTAAGTCGGACAGGGGTTATTATGAGCAGTTCTTC	CAISSKSDRGYYEQFF
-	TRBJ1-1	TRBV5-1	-	TGCGCCAGCAGCTTGGGGTGGGCCACTGAAGCTTTCTTT	CASSLGWATEAFF
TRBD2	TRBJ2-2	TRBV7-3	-	TGTGCCAGCAGCTTAACGGCCTCCGGGACTAGCGGCACCGGGGAGCTGTTTTTT	CASSLTASGTSGTGELFF
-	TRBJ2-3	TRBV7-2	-	TGTGCCAGCAGCTTACCATTACAGACAGATACGCAGTATTTT	CASSLPLQTDTQYF
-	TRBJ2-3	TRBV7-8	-	TGTGCCAGCAGCTTTGGAGTGGGAGATACGCAGTATTTT	CASSFGVGDTQYF
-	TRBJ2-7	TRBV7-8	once	TGTGCCAGCAGCTTAGTAGGGGACGAGCAGTACTTC	CASSLVGDEQYF
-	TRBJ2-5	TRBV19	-	TGTGCCAGTAGTATCTATGCGACAGAAGAGACCCAGTACTTC	CASSIYATEETQYF
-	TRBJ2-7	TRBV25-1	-	TGTGCCAGCAGTGAGGACAGAGAAATCTCCTACGAGCAGTACTTC	CASSEDREISYEQYF
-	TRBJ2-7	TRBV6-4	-	TGTGCCAGCAGTCCCGCAGGGGTGGGAGCCCCCTACGAGCAGTACTTC	CASSPAGVGAPYEQYF
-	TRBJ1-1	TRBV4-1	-	TGCGCCAGCAGCCAAGATCCAGGGGCGCCGAACACTGAAGCTTTCTTT	CASSQDPGAPNTEAFF
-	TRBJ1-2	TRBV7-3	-	TGTGCCAGCAGCCCAACAATCGACAGTATCTATGGCTACACCTTC	CASSPTIDSIYGYTF
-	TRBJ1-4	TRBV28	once	TGTGCCAGCATCGACGGGTCAACTAATGAAAAACTGTTTTTT	CASIDGSTNEKLFF